A single sample gave rise to the 10 T cell receptor beta chains below, sequenced in a study of shared clonotypes between healthy human individuals (TCRdb year 2020). Receptors were amplified or captured by the immunoSEQ multiplex PCR assay. TCRdb's version of the immuneACCESS table is confined to in-frame rearrangements and falls short of the full clone set. An unresolved V gene accounts for under half of the shortfall where checked; the remainder is of unknown origin. The sample table lists 450,000 to 500,000 clones, about 84% of them with a count of one. The top ten hold about 13% of the sample. The sample taken for sequencing was PBMCs. The receptors stem from a middle-aged woman in good health. Some clones in this sample may be carry-over from other donors' samples.

The chain recombines TRBV19 with TRBJ2-3; the D is unclear. The V end was cut by 3 bases, the J end by 0 bases, with 7 bases between. In germline, CDR1 is LNHDA, CDR2 SQIVND (reference sequence). This CDR3 region has 14 residues. CDR3 sequence: CASSMLASTDTQYF. CDR3 nucleotides: TGTGCCAGTAGTATGCTGGCTAGCACAGATACGCAGTATTTT.

This clone was detected only once. The chain has TRBV7-9 and TRBJ2-1; 9 nucleotides agree with TRBD1. CDR3 size: 15 residues. The V and J ends lost 5 bases and 8 bases, in that order; junction bases with no gene match: 10. CDR1 is SEHNR and CDR2 is FQNEAQ in the germline V gene (reference sequence). CDR3 DNA: TGTGCCAGCAGCCCCCAACAGGGGGCGCGCTATGAGCAGTTCTTC. Its translation: CASSPQQGARYEQFF.

In this sample, this clone turned up once. It differs at one base from a far larger clone, so likely a read error. CDR3 bases: TGTGCCAGCTCACATAGCGGGTTTGACAATGAGCAGTTCTTC. Translated: CASSHSGFDNEQFF. The V gene is TRBV18, the J gene TRBJ2-1; TRBD2 agrees at 7 bases. CDR1 and CDR2 (germline): KGHSH, LQKENI. The CDR3 length is 14 residues. Trimming cost V 4 bases and J 5 bases; bases outside gene matches: 5.

This clone has just one count. The rearrangement joins TRBV27 to TRBJ2-1; no clear D. V lost 3 bases and J 8 bases, leaving 11 bases between the germline ends. CDR3 length: 13 residues. CDR1 MNHEY and CDR2 SMNVEV come from the germline V gene (reference sequence). CDR3 in amino acids: CASSFPGLHEQFF. The CDR3 coding sequence is TGTGCCAGCAGTTTCCCCGGGCTGCATGAGCAGTTCTTC.

The rearrangement links TRBV5-5 to TRBJ2-6, with 8 positions matching TRBD2. CDR3 length: 17 amino acids. After removal of 6 bases from V and 0 bases from J, the junction contained 8 bases not matched to a gene. Per germline, CDR1 SGHKS and CDR2 YYEKEE (reference sequence). The CDR3 loop reads CASTRGGLSSGANVLTF. CDR3 DNA: TGTGCCAGCACCCGGGGGGGGCTGAGCTCTGGGGCCAACGTCCTGACTTTC.

The chain recombines TRBV27 with TRBJ1-5, with D possibly being TRBD1 (5 bases). Germline V gene data show CDR1 as MNHEY and CDR2 as SMNVEV (reference sequence). The CDR3 length is 14 residues. The V end was cut by 2 bases, the J end by 7 bases, with 12 bases between. The CDR3 DNA reads TGTGCCAGCAGTTTAAGAGGGGTTGGCCAGCCCCAGCATTTT. It specifies CASSLRGVGQPQHF.

The V gene is TRBV6-1, the J gene TRBJ2-7; 7 bases are a match to TRBD2. From germline, CDR1 is MNHNS and CDR2 SASEGT. There are 15 residues in the CDR3. Losses at the gene ends were 4 bases for V and 4 bases for J; bases not matched to a gene: 10. The CDR3 nucleotides read TGTGCCAGCAGTGGCTCGGTGGGAGGGCCGTACGAGCAGTACTTC. Translating it yields CASSGSVGGPYEQYF.

Comments on this clone: A far larger clone is one nucleotide away, so this likely arose from a read error. The chain carries TRBV27 and TRBJ2-5; TRBD2 aligns across 14 bases. Germline V gene data show CDR1 as MNHEY and CDR2 as SMNVEV (reference sequence). The CDR3 runs 16 residues. CDR3 DNA sequence: TGTGCCAGCAGGCCGCCTAGGGGACTAGCGGGAGAGACCCTGTACTTC. As protein: CASRPPRGLAGETLYF.

On this clone itself: A much larger clonotype is one base distant, so this may be a read error. The chain links TRBV2 to TRBJ2-1, with D unclear. CDR1 and CDR2 (germline): SNHLY, FYNNEI. CDR3 length: 13 amino acids. The CDR3 nucleotides are TGTGCCAGCAGTGAAGGGCCCTACAATGGGCAGTTCTTC. It is translated as CASSEGPYNGQFF.

This chain uses TRBV5-4 with TRBJ2-3; TRBD1 aligns across 9 bases. Germline V CDR1 and CDR2: SGHNT, YYREEE (reference sequence). V lost 3 bases to trimming and J lost 6 bases; unmatched junction nucleotides: 5. The CDR3 is made up of 14 amino acids. CDR3 residues: CASSSQGAGDTQYF. CDR3 nucleotides: TGTGCCAGCAGCTCACAGGGGGCGGGCGATACGCAGTATTTT.